The 2 T cell receptor beta chains reported below all come from one sample, sequenced in a study of blood T cell repertoires in COVID-19. Method: immunoSEQ multiplex PCR; TCRdb's copy keeps in-frame clones and lacks some. The sample lists approximately 100,000 clones, around 82% occurring once. Sequencing used peripheral blood. The receptors stem from a human donor in a cohort sampled during active or convalescent COVID-19.

The chain carries TRBV4-1 and TRBJ1-2; 8 nucleotides align to TRBD1. The CDR3 is 16 residues long. J was trimmed by 2 bases and V by 0 bases; bases with no gene match: 5. CDR1 and CDR2 (germline): MGHRA, YSYEKL. CDR3 nucleotides: TGCGCCAGCAGCCAAGATACAGGGGGGGTAAACTATGGCTACACCTTC. Its protein is CASSQDTGGVNYGYTF.

This clone turned up a few times. The gene calls are TRBV4-1 and TRBJ2-2; 8 positions match TRBD1. CDR1 is MGHRA and CDR2 is YSYEKL in the germline V gene. The V and J ends lost 4 bases and 3 bases, in that order; junction bases with no gene match: 7. This CDR3 contains 16 residues. This CDR3 reads CASSLRTGTDTGELFF. CDR3 DNA sequence: TGCGCCAGCAGCCTCCGGACAGGGACTGACACCGGGGAGCTGTTTTTT.